This TCR beta chain comes out of a study of spatial heterogeneity in lung cancer. About this clonotype: Its antigen is undetermined.

Indicated time point: sample taken at primary tumor resection. The sequenced material consisted of unsorted whole RNA from tumor, nontumor lung or frozen PBMC. TCRdb re-called the 5' RACE reads through MiXCR, storing one row per CDR3 protein. The sample carries 7,200 or so distinct CDR3 sequences, around 12% recorded once. V shed 1 base and J shed 1 base, with 4 bases lying between them. The CDR3 has 14 amino acids. CDR1 is SGHTA and CDR2 is FQGNSA in the germline V gene. General study findings and limits: The number of expanded tumor alpha and beta chains correlated with mutation number.

The sample here was lung tumor tissue, taken at surgery. The TCR sequence derives from a male donor with early-stage non-small cell lung cancer. This chain uses TRBV7-2 with TRBJ1-4; D gene uncertain. CDR3 loop: CASSLGGTNEKLFF. The DNA for the CDR3 is TGTGCCAGCAGCTTAGGGGGAACTAATGAAAAACTGTTTTTT.